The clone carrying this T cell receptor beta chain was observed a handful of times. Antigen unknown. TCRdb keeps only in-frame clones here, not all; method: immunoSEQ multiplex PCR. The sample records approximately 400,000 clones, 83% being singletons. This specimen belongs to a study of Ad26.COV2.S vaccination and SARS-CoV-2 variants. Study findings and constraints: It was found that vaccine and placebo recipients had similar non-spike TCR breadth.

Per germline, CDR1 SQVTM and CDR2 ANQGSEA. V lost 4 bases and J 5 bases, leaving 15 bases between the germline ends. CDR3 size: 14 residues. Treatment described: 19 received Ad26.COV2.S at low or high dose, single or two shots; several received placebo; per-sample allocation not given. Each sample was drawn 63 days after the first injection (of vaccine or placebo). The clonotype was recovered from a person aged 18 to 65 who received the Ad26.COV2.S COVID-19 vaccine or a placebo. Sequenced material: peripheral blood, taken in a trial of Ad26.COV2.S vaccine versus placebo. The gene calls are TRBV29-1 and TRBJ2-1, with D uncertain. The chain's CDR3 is CSVGDLDVDNEQFF. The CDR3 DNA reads TGCAGCGTTGGTGACCTGGACGTGGACAATGAGCAGTTCTTC.